The 27 T cell receptor beta chains listed next were all sequenced from one sample in a study of post-analysis software for immune sequencing data. What these receptors recognize is not known. cDNA libraries of TCR beta carried unique molecular identifiers. TCRdb re-derived calls from the PCR reads in MiXCR, one entry per CDR3 protein. The sample holds 740,000 or so distinct CDR3 sequences, approximately 50% seen once. Study-wide findings and caveats: Higher frequency in patients than in controls was seen for several TRBV segments, with TRBV5-6, TRBV5-1 and TRBV20-1 among them.

The sample comprised blood. The receptors come from a girl aged 10 to 17 with multiple sclerosis.

This clonotype showed up just a few times. This chain connects TRBV2 to TRBJ2-7; possible D gene TRBD1, 6 bases. Germline CDR1 is SNHLY and CDR2 is FYNNEI. V lost 0 bases, J lost 3 bases, and 15 bases lay in between. This CDR3 is built from 16 residues. CDR3 DNA: TGTGCCAGCAGTGAAGCAAGGGCAGGGGTCATCTACGAGCAGTACTTC. Its protein is CASSEARAGVIYEQYF.

The chain is built from TRBV20-1 and TRBJ2-3, with 11 bases lining up with TRBD2. The junction had 6 bases not matched to a gene; V was cut back by 0 bases and J by 4 bases. The V gene's germline CDR1 is DFQATT and CDR2 SNEGSKA (reference sequence). CDR3 length equals 16 residues. CDR3 sequence (DNA): TGCAGTGCTAGAGATAGACTAGCGGGGTGGTCAGATACGCAGTATTTT. Its translation: CSARDRLAGWSDTQYF.

V is TRBV6-2 or TRBV6-3 and J is TRBJ1-5; D gene ambiguous. CDR1 and CDR2 from the germline V gene are MNHEY and SVGEGT. The ends were cut back, 11 bases at V and 2 bases at J, with 7 bases in the middle. The CDR3 contains 11 residues. For the CDR3, the DNA is TGTGCCCGAAAGTGCAATCAGCCCCAGCATTTT. Translation gives CARKCNQPQHF.

Points on this clonotype: An end of the junction does not agree with germline; a read error may underlie this. The CDR3 nucleotides are TGTGCCGGCAGCTTAGGCTGGGACAGACAAGAGACCCAGTACTTC. Protein: CAGSLGWDRQETQYF. The chain has TRBV7-9 and TRBJ2-5, with 7 nucleotides matching TRBD1. The CDR3 length is 15 residues. Germline V CDR1 and CDR2: SEHNR, FQNEAQ (reference sequence).

Comments on this clonotype: This may be a read error: a much more frequent sequence differs by one nucleotide. This chain joins TRBV20-1 and TRBJ2-5; 9 bases are shared with TRBD2. Per the germline V gene, CDR1 is DFQATT and CDR2 is SNEGSKA (reference sequence). The junction had 3 bases not matched to a gene; V was cut back by 3 bases and J by 1 base. The CDR3 has 14 amino acids. The DNA for the CDR3 is TGCAGTGCTAGGGCAGCGGGGGGCCAAGAGACCCAGTACTTC. The encoded protein is CSARAAGGQETQYF.

V is TRBV6-6 and J is TRBJ2-5; tentatively, D is TRBD1 (5 bases). Trimming took off 4 bases at V and 2 bases at J, with 23 bases between the two ends. CDR1 is MNHNY and CDR2 is SVGAGI in the germline V gene (reference sequence). The CDR3 length is 18 residues. CDR3 protein: CASSFFTHGRTRQETQYF. Here the CDR3 DNA reads TGTGCCAGCAGTTTTTTCACCCACGGACGGACAAGGCAAGAGACCCAGTACTTC.

This chain uses TRBV7-3 with TRBJ2-1; 11 bases align to TRBD2. V was pared by 8 bases and J by 6 bases, with 6 bases of the junction left unmatched. The germline V gene has CDR1 SGHTA and CDR2 FQGTGA. CDR3 size: 14 residues. The CDR3 protein is CASSIAGGPNEQFF. The CDR3 DNA reads as TGTGCCAGCTCGATAGCGGGGGGGCCCAATGAGCAGTTCTTC.

The sample holds a few counts of this clonotype. V and J are TRBV29-1 and TRBJ2-2; D unresolved. V shed 3 bases and J shed 0 bases, with 5 bases lying between them. The CDR3 loop spans 13 amino acids. Germline CDR1 and CDR2: SQVTM and ANQGSEA. For the CDR3, the DNA is TGCAGCGTTGATCTAGCGAACACCGGGGAGCTGTTTTTT. This gives the protein CSVDLANTGELFF.

The chain carries TRBV24-1 and TRBJ2-1; no reliable D call. Germline CDR1 KGHDR, CDR2 SFDVKD. The CDR3 has 12 residues. V lost 5 bases and J lost 5, with 6 bases in between. DNA for the CDR3: TGTGCCACCAGTGGGGCCAACAATGAGCAGTTCTTC. Its protein product is CATSGANNEQFF.

This clonotype was found a few times. The V call is TRBV20-1, the J call TRBJ2-4, with 13 positions matching TRBD2. Per the germline V gene, CDR1 is DFQATT and CDR2 is SNEGSKA (reference sequence). CDR3 size: 17 residues. Trimming took 6 bases from V and 3 from J; bases not matched to a gene: 11. CDR3 sequence: CSAQLAGGPLDKNIQYF. The CDR3 nucleotides are TGCAGTGCCCAACTAGCGGGAGGGCCGTTAGACAAAAACATTCAGTACTTC.

The V gene is TRBV19, the J gene TRBJ2-1; D remains unclear. From germline, CDR1 is LNHDA and CDR2 SQIVND (reference sequence). The CDR3 spans 12 residues. Trimming cost V 6 bases and J 8 bases, with 11 bases left between them. CDR3 sequence reads: CASSPSVDEQFF. The CDR3 DNA reads TGTGCCAGTAGCCCCTCTGTCGATGAGCAGTTCTTC.

The chain links TRBV20-1 to TRBJ2-2; D is possibly TRBD1 or TRBD2 (5 bases each). CDR1 is DFQATT, CDR2 SNEGSKA, per germline (reference sequence). The CDR3 covers 16 residues. V gave up 7 bases and J gave up 0 bases, with 18 bases separating them. The CDR3 loop reads CSGTARGRANTGELFF. Written as DNA, the CDR3 is TGCAGTGGTACCGCGAGGGGTCGCGCGAACACCGGGGAGCTGTTTTTT.

The chain joins TRBV11-2 to TRBJ2-3, with TRBD1 matching over 7 bases. V was clipped by 4 bases and J by 2 bases; unmatched bases: 6. Per germline, CDR1 SGHAT and CDR2 FQNNGV. The CDR3 loop spans 15 amino acids. The CDR3 nucleotides read TGTGCCAGCAGCTACACAGGGGCCCCCACAGATACGCAGTATTTT. It specifies CASSYTGAPTDTQYF.

This clonotype has only one observation. This chain links TRBV12-3 or TRBV12-4 with TRBJ2-1, with TRBD2 matching over 13 bases. Trimming removed 6 bases from V and 6 bases from J; junction bases left unmatched: 23. This CDR3 has 21 residues. CDR3 sequence: CASSLYQGTSGEATYPNEQFF. CDR3 in DNA: TGTGCCAGCAGCTTGTACCAAGGGACTAGCGGGGAGGCGACCTATCCCAATGAGCAGTTCTTC.

The gene calls are TRBV4-2 and TRBJ2-7; possibly TRBD2 for D (7 bases). Germline V CDR1 and CDR2: LGHNA, YNFKEQ. CDR3 size: 16 residues. The germline V and J ends were trimmed by 0 bases and 7 bases, with 19 bases remaining between them. CDR3 protein: CASSQEEGGIYNEQYF. The CDR3, as DNA: TGTGCCAGCAGCCAAGAAGAGGGGGGGATCTACAATGAGCAGTACTTC.

In its sample, this clonotype was seen a few times. This sequence joins TRBV29-1 and TRBJ2-7; D perhaps matches TRBD1 (8 bases). This CDR3 is 13 amino acids long. Trimming stripped 5 bases from V and 3 bases from J, with 14 bases between. Germline V gives CDR1 SQVTM, CDR2 ANQGSEA. DNA for the CDR3: TGCAGCGTTAGCGGGACAGGCCTCTACGAGCAGTACTTC. Its translation is CSVSGTGLYEQYF.

The chain couples TRBV7-2 to TRBJ2-1, with D maybe TRBD1 (5 bases). The CDR3 extends over 14 amino acids. Germline V gene data show CDR1 as SGHTA and CDR2 as FQGNSA. V lost 5 bases, J lost 13 bases, and 21 bases lay in between. CDR3: CASSPLMRTNNQFF. The CDR3 DNA reads as TGTGCCAGCAGCCCCCTAATGAGGACAAATAATCAGTTCTTC.

CDR3 nucleotides: TGTGCCAGCAGCAAAGGTGTGTGCGACAGGGTCCAGCCCCAGCATTTT. The encoded protein is CASSKGVCDRVQPQHF. The chain is built from TRBV21-1 and TRBJ1-5; the D call in the table, TRBD1, was not verified against the DNA. TRBV21-1 represents a pseudogene. There are 16 residues in the CDR3.

J is TRBJ1-4 and V is TRBV29-1; D unclear. The length of the CDR3 is 11 residues. Looked up from germline, CDR1 is SQVTM and CDR2 is ANQGSEA. V gave up 4 bases and J gave up 8 bases, with 8 bases separating them. The CDR3 DNA is TGCAGCGTTGGATCCGGAGAAAAACTGTTTTTT. Residues: CSVGSGEKLFF. The full variable domain, completed using reference TRBV29-1 and TRBJ1-4, is SAVISQKPSRDICQRGTSLTIQCQVDSQVTMMFWYRQQPGQSLTLIATANQGSEATYESGFVIDKFPISRPNLTFSTLTVSNMSPEDSSIYLCSVGSGEKLFFGSGTQLSVL.

Only a few counts were recorded for this clonotype. V gene TRBV4-1 combines with J gene TRBJ1-2, with no clear D. Germline loops: CDR1 MGHRA, CDR2 YSYEKL. Trimming left V 4 bases short and J 5 bases short, with 11 bases between. The CDR3 extends over 13 amino acids. The CDR3 loop is CASSRAGPYGYTF. The CDR3 nucleotides read TGCGCCAGCAGCCGAGCTGGACCGTATGGCTACACCTTC.

This clonotype was found a few times. The V and J genes are TRBV9 and TRBJ1-2; possibly TRBD1 for D (6 bases). CDR3 size: 15 residues. The germline V gene encodes CDR1 SGDLS and CDR2 YYNGEE. The ends were cut back, 0 bases at V and 4 bases at J, with 13 bases in the middle. The CDR3 region has the DNA TGTGCCAGCAGCGTAGGCGGCAGGGGAGGCTATGGCTACACCTTC. Translation gives CASSVGGRGGYGYTF. Full variable domain (remainder filled in from reference TRBV9 and TRBJ1-2): DSGVTQTPKHLITATGQRVTLRCSPRSGDLSVYWYQQSLDQGLQFLIQYYNGEERAKGNILERFSAQQFPDLHSELNLSSLELGDSALYFCASSVGGRGGYGYTFGSGTRLTVV.

Comment on this clonotype: One end of the junction fails to match germline, which may point to a read error. The chain links TRBV18 to TRBJ2-1; 7 nucleotides match TRBD1. This CDR3 is built from 15 residues. Germline V lookup: CDR1 KGHSH, CDR2 LQKENI. The CDR3 DNA reads TGTGCCAGCTCTCTCGCACAGGGGTTTTCGAATGGGCAGTTCTTC. It is translated as CASSLAQGFSNGQFF.

This clonotype was counted between two and nine times. The chain uses TRBV6-2 or TRBV6-3 and TRBJ2-7; 8 nucleotides line up with TRBD1. Germline CDR1 and CDR2: MNHEY and SVGEGT. The CDR3 is 13 amino acids. Trimming at V came to 10 bases and at J to 3 bases, leaving 8 bases not matched to a gene. As DNA, the CDR3 is TGTGCCACCGTACGACAGGGGAGCTACGAGCAGTACTTC. Amino acids: CATVRQGSYEQYF.

In this sample, this clonotype turned up a few times. CDR3 sequence: CSAVHRAPGANVLTF. The CDR3 DNA reads as TGCAGTGCGGTACACAGGGCCCCTGGGGCCAACGTCCTGACTTTC. The chain is built from TRBV20-1 and TRBJ2-6; D may be TRBD1 (6 bases). V was cut by 6 bases and J by 2 bases, with 14 bases left in between. From germline, CDR1 is DFQATT and CDR2 SNEGSKA (reference sequence). CDR3 length: 15 amino acids.

The chain joins TRBV20-1 to TRBJ2-1, with D hard to call. Germline CDR1 is DFQATT and CDR2 is SNEGSKA (reference sequence). V was pared by 0 bases and J by 3 bases, with 9 bases between. The CDR3 runs to 14 residues. The CDR3, as DNA: TGCAGTGCTAGAGATCAGCTTAACTACAATGAGCAGTTCTTC. Encoded protein: CSARDQLNYNEQFF.

This clonotype has just a few counts. The chain joins TRBV29-1 to TRBJ2-5; TRBD2 might be the D (5 bases). The CDR3 covers 13 residues. V was clipped by 7 bases and J by 1 base, with 13 bases between them. Germline V gene sequence: CDR1 SQVTM, CDR2 ANQGSEA. CDR3 protein: CSAGRGSQETQYF. The CDR3 region has the DNA TGCAGCGCCGGGCGCGGGTCCCAAGAGACCCAGTACTTC.

DNA of the CDR3: TGTGCCAGCAGTTACTCCGGCGAGAACTATGGCTACACCTTC. Residues: CASSYSGENYGYTF. The chain joins TRBV6-5 to TRBJ1-2; D uncertain. This CDR3 contains 14 residues. CDR1 and CDR2 from the germline V gene are MNHEY and SVGAGI. The V end lost 0 bases, the J end lost 2 bases, and 7 bases lay between the germline ends.